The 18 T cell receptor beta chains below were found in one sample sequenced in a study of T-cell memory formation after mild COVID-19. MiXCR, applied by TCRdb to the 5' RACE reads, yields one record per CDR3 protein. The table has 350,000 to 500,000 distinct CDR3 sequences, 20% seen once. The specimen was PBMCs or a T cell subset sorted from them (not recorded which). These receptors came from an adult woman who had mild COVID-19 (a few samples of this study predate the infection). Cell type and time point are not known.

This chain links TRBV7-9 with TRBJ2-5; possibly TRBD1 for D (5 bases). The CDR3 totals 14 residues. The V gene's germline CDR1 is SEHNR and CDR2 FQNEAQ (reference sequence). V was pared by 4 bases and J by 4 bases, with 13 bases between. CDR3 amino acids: CASSWTWNGETQYF. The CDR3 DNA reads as TGTGCCAGCAGCTGGACATGGAACGGAGAGACCCAGTACTTC.

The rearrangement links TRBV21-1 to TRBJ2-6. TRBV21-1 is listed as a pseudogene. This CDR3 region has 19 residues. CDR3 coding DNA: TGTGCCAGCAGCAAAGGAACCCAGCCCCGGGAGCCTGGGGCCAACGTCCTGACTTTC. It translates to CASSKGTQPREPGANVLTF.

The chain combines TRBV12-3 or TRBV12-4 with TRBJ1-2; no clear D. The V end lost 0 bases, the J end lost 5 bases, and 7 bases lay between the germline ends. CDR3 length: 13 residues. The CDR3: CASSLAAGYGYTF. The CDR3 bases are TGTGCCAGCAGTTTAGCTGCGGGGTATGGCTACACCTTC.

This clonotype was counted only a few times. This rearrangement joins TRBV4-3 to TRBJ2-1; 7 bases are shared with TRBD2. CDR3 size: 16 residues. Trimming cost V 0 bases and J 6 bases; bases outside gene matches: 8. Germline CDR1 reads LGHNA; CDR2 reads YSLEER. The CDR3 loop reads CASSQETGGIFNEQFF. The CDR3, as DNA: TGCGCCAGCAGCCAAGAGACGGGAGGCATTTTCAATGAGCAGTTCTTC.

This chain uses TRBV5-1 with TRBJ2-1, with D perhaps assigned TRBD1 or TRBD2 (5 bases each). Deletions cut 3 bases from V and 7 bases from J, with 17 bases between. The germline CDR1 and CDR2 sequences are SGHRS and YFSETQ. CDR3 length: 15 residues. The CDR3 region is CASSSSGTLLNEQFF. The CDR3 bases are TGCGCCAGCAGCTCTTCCGGGACCCTTCTAAATGAGCAGTTCTTC. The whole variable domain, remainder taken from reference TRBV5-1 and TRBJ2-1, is KAGVTQTPRYLIKTRGQQVTLSCSPISGHRSVSWYQQTPGQGLQFLFEYFSETQRNKGNFPGRFSGRQFSNSRSEMNVSTLELGDSALYLCASSSSGTLLNEQFFGPGTRLTVL.

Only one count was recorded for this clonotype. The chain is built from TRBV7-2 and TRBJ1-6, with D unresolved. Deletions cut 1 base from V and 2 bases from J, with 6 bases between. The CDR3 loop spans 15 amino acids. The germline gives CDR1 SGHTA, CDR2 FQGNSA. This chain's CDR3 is CASSLGWPYNSPLHF. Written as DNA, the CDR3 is TGTGCCAGCAGCTTAGGGTGGCCCTATAATTCACCCCTCCACTTT.

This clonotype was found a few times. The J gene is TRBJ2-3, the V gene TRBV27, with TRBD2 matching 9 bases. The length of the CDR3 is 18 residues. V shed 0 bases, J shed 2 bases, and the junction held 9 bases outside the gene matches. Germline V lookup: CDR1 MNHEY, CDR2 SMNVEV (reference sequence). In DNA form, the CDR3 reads TGTGCCAGCAGTTTATCCCCCTCCGCGGGAGGGACCACAGATACGCAGTATTTT. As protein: CASSLSPSAGGTTDTQYF.

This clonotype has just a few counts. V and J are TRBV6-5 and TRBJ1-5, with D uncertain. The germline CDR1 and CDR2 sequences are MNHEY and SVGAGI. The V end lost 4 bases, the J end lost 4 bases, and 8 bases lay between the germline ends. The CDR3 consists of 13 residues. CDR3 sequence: CASSFRGNQPQHF. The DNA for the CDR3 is TGTGCCAGCAGTTTCAGAGGGAATCAGCCCCAGCATTTT.

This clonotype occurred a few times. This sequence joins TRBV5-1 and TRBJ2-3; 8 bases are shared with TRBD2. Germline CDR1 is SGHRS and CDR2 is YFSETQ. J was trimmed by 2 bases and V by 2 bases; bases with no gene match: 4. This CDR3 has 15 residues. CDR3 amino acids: CASSFLLADTDTQYF. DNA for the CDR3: TGCGCCAGCAGCTTCTTACTAGCGGACACAGATACGCAGTATTTT.

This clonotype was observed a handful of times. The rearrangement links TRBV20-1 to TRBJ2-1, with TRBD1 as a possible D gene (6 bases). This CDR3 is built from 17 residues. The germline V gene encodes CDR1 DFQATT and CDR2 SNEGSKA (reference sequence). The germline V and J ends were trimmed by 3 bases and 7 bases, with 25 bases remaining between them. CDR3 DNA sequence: TGCAGTGCTAGGCCCAGGGGTAGGAACAGCTTGCGAAATGAGCAGTTCTTC. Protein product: CSARPRGRNSLRNEQFF.

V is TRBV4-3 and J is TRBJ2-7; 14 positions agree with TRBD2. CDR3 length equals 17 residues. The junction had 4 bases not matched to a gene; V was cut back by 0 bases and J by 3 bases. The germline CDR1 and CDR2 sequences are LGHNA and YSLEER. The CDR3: CASSQEGTSGRGYEQYF. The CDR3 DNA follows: TGCGCCAGCAGCCAAGAGGGGACTAGCGGGAGAGGCTACGAGCAGTACTTC.

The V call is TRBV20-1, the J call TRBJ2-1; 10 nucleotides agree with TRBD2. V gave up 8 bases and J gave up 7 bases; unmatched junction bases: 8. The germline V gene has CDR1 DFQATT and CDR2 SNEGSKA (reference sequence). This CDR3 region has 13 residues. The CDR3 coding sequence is TGCAGTACCCTAACGGGACTAGCGAATGAGCAGTTCTTC. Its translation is CSTLTGLANEQFF.

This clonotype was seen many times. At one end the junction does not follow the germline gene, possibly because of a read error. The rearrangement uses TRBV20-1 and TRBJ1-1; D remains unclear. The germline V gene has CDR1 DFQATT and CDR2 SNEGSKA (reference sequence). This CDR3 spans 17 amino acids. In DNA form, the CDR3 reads TGCAGTGCTAGAGACTCGGGAGGTTTGGGATTGAAGACTGAAGCTTTCTTT. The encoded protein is CSARDSGGLGLKTEAFF.

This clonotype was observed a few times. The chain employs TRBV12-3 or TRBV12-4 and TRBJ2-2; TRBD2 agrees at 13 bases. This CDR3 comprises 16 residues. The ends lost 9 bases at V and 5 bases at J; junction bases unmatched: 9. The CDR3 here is CASWTSGGRGTGELFF. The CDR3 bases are TGTGCCAGTTGGACTAGCGGGGGCCGGGGGACCGGGGAGCTGTTTTTT.

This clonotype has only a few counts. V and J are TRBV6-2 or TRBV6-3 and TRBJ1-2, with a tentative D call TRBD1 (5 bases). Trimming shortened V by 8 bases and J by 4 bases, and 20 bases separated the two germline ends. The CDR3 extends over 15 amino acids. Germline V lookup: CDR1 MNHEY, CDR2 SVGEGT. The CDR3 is CASAESGGNLYGYTF. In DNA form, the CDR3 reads TGTGCCAGCGCTGAGAGTGGGGGAAACCTCTATGGCTACACCTTC.

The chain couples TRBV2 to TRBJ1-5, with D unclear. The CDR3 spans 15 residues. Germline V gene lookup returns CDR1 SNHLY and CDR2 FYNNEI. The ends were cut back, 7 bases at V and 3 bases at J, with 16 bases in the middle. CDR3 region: CASTLFVRTNQPQHF. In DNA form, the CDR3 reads TGTGCCAGCACCCTCTTTGTAAGAACCAATCAGCCCCAGCATTTT. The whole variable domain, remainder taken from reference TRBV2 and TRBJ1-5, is EPEVTQTPSHQVTQMGQEVILRCVPISNHLYFYWYRQILGQKVEFLVSFYNNEISEKSEIFDDQFSVERPDGSNFTLKIRSTKLEDSAMYFCASTLFVRTNQPQHFGDGTRLSIL.

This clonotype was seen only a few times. The CDR3 spells CSAMGKRGSYEQYF. CDR3 nucleotides: TGCAGTGCAATGGGCAAGAGGGGCTCCTACGAGCAGTACTTC. The rearrangement uses TRBV20-1 and TRBJ2-7; D is perhaps TRBD1 or TRBD2 (5 bases each). Germline V gives CDR1 DFQATT, CDR2 SNEGSKA (reference sequence). This CDR3 comprises 14 residues. V was shortened by 6 bases and J by 0 bases, with 15 bases between the two germline ends.

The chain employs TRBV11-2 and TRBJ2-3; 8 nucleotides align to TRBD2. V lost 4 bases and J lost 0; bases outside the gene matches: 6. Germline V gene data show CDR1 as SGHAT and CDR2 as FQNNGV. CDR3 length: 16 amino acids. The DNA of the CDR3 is TGTGCCAGCAGCTCACTGGCGGGGGGCAGCACAGATACGCAGTATTTT. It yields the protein CASSSLAGGSTDTQYF. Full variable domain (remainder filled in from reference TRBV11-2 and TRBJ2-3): EAGVAQSPRYKIIEKRQSVAFWCNPISGHATLYWYQQILGQGPKLLIQFQNNGVVDDSQLPKDRFSAERLKGVDSTLKIQPAKLEDSAVYLCASSSLAGGSTDTQYFGPGTRLTVL.